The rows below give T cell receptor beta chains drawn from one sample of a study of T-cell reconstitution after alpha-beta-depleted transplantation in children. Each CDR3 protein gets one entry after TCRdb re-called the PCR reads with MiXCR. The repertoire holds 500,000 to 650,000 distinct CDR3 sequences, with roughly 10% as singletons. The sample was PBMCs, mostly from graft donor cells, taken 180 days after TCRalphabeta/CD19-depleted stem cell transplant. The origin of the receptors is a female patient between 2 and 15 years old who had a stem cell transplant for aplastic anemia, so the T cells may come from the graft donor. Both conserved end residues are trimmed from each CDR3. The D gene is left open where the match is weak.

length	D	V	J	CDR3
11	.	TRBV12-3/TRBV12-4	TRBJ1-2	ASSLNVGDGYT
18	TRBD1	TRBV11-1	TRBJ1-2	ASSPGQGANGISSAYGYT
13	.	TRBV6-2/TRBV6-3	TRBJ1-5	ASSYLTRRNQPQH
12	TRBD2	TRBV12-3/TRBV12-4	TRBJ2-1	ASSGLAGGGEQF
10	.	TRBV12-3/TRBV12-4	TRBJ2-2	ASSNRAGELF
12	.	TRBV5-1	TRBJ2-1	ASSARQVQNEQF
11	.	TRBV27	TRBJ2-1	ASSPSRQNEQF
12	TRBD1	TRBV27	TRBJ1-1	ASSFGPDRGNAF
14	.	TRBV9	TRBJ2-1	ASSQKGSQSYNEQF
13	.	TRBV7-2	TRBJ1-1	ASSAMGRLNTEAF
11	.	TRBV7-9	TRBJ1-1	ASSPHLDGEAF
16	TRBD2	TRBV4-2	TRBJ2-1	ASSQESPWTSGDNEQF
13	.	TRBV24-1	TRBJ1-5	ATSIDRSGPESQH
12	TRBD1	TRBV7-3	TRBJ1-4	ASSPQGVDEKLF
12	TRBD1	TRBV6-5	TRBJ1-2	ASSYTTGSYGYT
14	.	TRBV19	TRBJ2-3	ASSVAPLGGTDTQY
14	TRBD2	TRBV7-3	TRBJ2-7	ASSLDSLAGGREQY
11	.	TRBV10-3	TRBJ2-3	AITNQGADTQY
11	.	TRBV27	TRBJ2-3	ASSLRITDTQY
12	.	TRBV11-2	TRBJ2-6	ASSLVAGANVLT
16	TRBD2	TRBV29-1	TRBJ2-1	SVDGMPGIGRAVNEQF
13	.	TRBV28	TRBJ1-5	ASGEGPAANQPQH
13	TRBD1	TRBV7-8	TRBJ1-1	ASSSATQGSGEAF
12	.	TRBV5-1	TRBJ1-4	ASSFGTSNEKLF
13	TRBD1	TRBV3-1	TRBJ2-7	ASSPRQGVAYEQY
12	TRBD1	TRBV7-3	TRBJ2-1	ASSLGQGLFEQF
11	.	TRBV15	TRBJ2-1	ATSRDRGNEQF
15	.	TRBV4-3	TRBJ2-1	ASSQDDRAPSYNEQF
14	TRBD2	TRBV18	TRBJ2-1	ASSPLGLAGSGEQF
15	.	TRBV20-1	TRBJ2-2	SARRWLRTANTGELF
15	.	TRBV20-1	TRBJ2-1	SAREEGGRRSYNEQF